The 20 T cell receptor beta chains listed next were all sequenced from one sample in a study of blood T cell repertoires in COVID-19. Produced via immunoSEQ multiplex PCR; TCRdb's table is partial and in-frame only. The top ten clones hold roughly 1.6% of a sample with about 260,000 clones, about nine tenths of them seen once. Sequencing input: peripheral blood. The source of these receptors is a woman in her thirties or forties who had recovered from COVID-19.

The chain employs TRBV27 and TRBJ2-7, with TRBD2 matching 16 bases. CDR3 length equals 18 residues. From germline, CDR1 is MNHEY and CDR2 SMNVEV (reference sequence). V lost 4 bases, J lost 4 bases, and 10 bases stayed unmatched. The CDR3 loop is CASSSEPKGLAGGYEQYF. In DNA, the CDR3 is TGTGCCAGCAGTTCCGAGCCGAAGGGACTAGCGGGGGGGTACGAGCAGTACTTC.

The rearrangement links TRBV2 to TRBJ2-3; tentative D call: TRBD2 (5 bases). Per germline, CDR1 SNHLY and CDR2 FYNNEI. V dropped 7 bases and J dropped 10 bases, with 15 bases sitting between them. The CDR3 is made up of 12 amino acids. CDR3 region: CASTGVPYAQYF. The CDR3 bases are TGTGCCAGCACCGGGGTGCCCTATGCGCAGTATTTT.

This chain connects TRBV5-8 to TRBJ2-1; D unclear. Germline V gene data show CDR1 as SGHTS and CDR2 as YDEGEE. The CDR3 sequence is 13 residues long. V was clipped by 2 bases and J by 4 bases, with 7 bases between them. The DNA for the CDR3 is TGTGCCAGCAGCTTCCAGGCTTACAATGAGCAGTTCTTC. Protein sequence: CASSFQAYNEQFF.

The V gene is TRBV5-6, the J gene TRBJ1-4, with D perhaps TRBD1 (6 bases). V lost 3 bases and J lost 4, with 13 bases in between. Germline V lookup: CDR1 SGHDT, CDR2 YYEEEE. The CDR3 spans 15 residues. Written as DNA, the CDR3 is TGTGCCAGCAGCTCCGGGGTACAGGGTAATGAAAAACTGTTTTTT. Protein sequence: CASSSGVQGNEKLFF.

The chain uses TRBV6-6 and TRBJ2-5; D ambiguous. From germline, CDR1 is MNHNY and CDR2 SVGAGI (reference sequence). Trimming stripped 7 bases from V and 1 base from J, with 13 bases between. The CDR3 loop spans 14 amino acids. The CDR3 region has the DNA TGTGCCAGCACCCGCCTAAGAGCCCAAGAGACCCAGTACTTC. Translating it yields CASTRLRAQETQYF.

This sequence joins TRBV7-9 and TRBJ1-1, with 10 bases aligning to TRBD1. This CDR3 is built from 13 residues. The V gene end was trimmed by 2 bases and the J gene end by 8 bases; junction bases not matched to a gene: 2. Germline V gene sequence: CDR1 SEHNR, CDR2 FQNEAQ (reference sequence). Here the CDR3 DNA reads TGTGCCAGCAGCTTACGGACAGGGGGGGAAGCTTTCTTT. It specifies CASSLRTGGEAFF.

The genes are TRBV19 and TRBJ1-2; D is unresolved. The germline gives CDR1 LNHDA, CDR2 SQIVND (reference sequence). The CDR3 is 13 amino acids. V was cut by 5 bases and J by 8 bases, with 15 bases left in between. CDR3 protein: CASSFRGSGGYTF. The CDR3 DNA sequence: TGTGCCAGTAGTTTTCGGGGAAGCGGCGGCTACACCTTC.

The genes are TRBV3-1 (or the pseudogene TRBV3-2) and TRBJ2-3, with D hard to call. The CDR3 sequence is 12 residues long. The V end lost 3 bases, the J end lost 6 bases, and 7 bases lay between the germline ends. Germline-derived CDR1 and CDR2 are LGHDT and YNNKEL (reference sequence). CDR3 amino acids: CASSHPPDTQYF. DNA of the CDR3: TGTGCCAGCAGCCACCCCCCGGATACGCAGTATTTT.

Written as DNA, the CDR3 is TGTGCCAGCAGTGAAGGGGACAGCAAAGCTTTCTTT. Protein product: CASSEGDSKAFF. V gene TRBV6-1 combines with J gene TRBJ1-1, with 7 bases matching TRBD1. Germline V gene sequence: CDR1 MNHNS, CDR2 SASEGT. J gave up 9 bases and V 1 base, and 2 bases lay outside the gene matches. This CDR3 is 12 amino acids long.

This sequence joins TRBV5-4 and TRBJ1-2; no clear D. Trimming pared 2 bases from V and 4 bases from J, leaving 12 bases between. The CDR3 consists of 14 residues. Germline-derived CDR1 and CDR2 are SGHNT and YYREEE (reference sequence). The CDR3 sequence is CASSFRVSPYGYTF. In DNA form, the CDR3 reads TGTGCCAGCAGCTTTCGGGTCTCCCCCTATGGCTACACCTTC.

This clone was recorded once. This chain uses TRBV6-1 with TRBJ2-7; a possible D gene is TRBD2 (7 bases). CDR1 and CDR2 (germline): MNHNS, SASEGT. The CDR3 length is 15 residues. Trimming took off 8 bases at V and 2 bases at J, with 19 bases between the two ends. Here the CDR3 reads CASSRETGRAYEQYF. CDR3 sequence (DNA): TGTGCCAGCTCCCGAGAAACAGGGAGGGCCTACGAGCAGTACTTC.

This chain joins TRBV14 and TRBJ2-3; 7 bases line up with TRBD1. The junction had 18 bases not matched to a gene; V was cut back by 4 bases and J by 2 bases. In germline, CDR1 is SGHDN, CDR2 FVKESK. The CDR3 covers 19 residues. The DNA for the CDR3 is TGTGCCAGCAGCCCGGTACAGGGGTCCATATACCCATTCACAGATACGCAGTATTTT. Translation gives CASSPVQGSIYPFTDTQYF. The full variable domain, in which reference TRBV14 and TRBJ2-3 provide the parts outside the CDR3, is EAGVTQFPSHSVIEKGQTVTLRCDPISGHDNLYWYRRVMGKEIKFLLHFVKESKQDESGMPNNRFLAERTGGTYSTLKVQPAELEDSGVYFCASSPVQGSIYPFTDTQYFGPGTRLTVL.

About this clone itself: This sample includes further DNA sequences coding for the same CDR3. The CDR3 here is CASSLRGGGTDTQYF. CDR3 DNA: TGCGCCAGCAGCCTCCGTGGGGGGGGCACAGATACGCAGTATTTT. The V and J genes are TRBV5-1 and TRBJ2-3; 7 nucleotides match TRBD2. Unmatched junction bases numbered 6, after V lost 4 bases and J lost 1 base. CDR3 size: 15 residues. Germline-derived CDR1 and CDR2 are SGHRS and YFSETQ.

This sequence joins TRBV18 and TRBJ1-1, with 7 positions matching TRBD1. In germline, CDR1 is KGHSH, CDR2 LQKENI. V was pared by 8 bases and J by 4 bases, with 7 bases of the junction left unmatched. The CDR3 covers 13 residues. The CDR3 loop is CASATGTGTEAFF. DNA for the CDR3: TGTGCCAGCGCGACAGGGACGGGCACTGAAGCTTTCTTT.

The chain has TRBV5-1 and TRBJ2-2, with TRBD1 identical over 9 bases. CDR3 length: 16 residues. Germline trimming cut 4 bases from V and 2 bases from J; bases unmatched to any gene: 6. From germline, CDR1 is SGHRS and CDR2 YFSETQ. The CDR3 reads CASSDQDRGNTGELFF. CDR3 coding DNA: TGCGCCAGCAGCGATCAGGACAGGGGAAACACCGGGGAGCTGTTTTTT. Full variable domain (missing parts from reference TRBV5-1 and TRBJ2-2): KAGVTQTPRYLIKTRGQQVTLSCSPISGHRSVSWYQQTPGQGLQFLFEYFSETQRNKGNFPGRFSGRQFSNSRSEMNVSTLELGDSALYLCASSDQDRGNTGELFFGEGSRLTVL.

The rearrangement uses TRBV6-2 or TRBV6-3 and TRBJ2-7; no firm D call. Trimming removed 0 bases at V and 6 bases at J, with 6 bases between. CDR3 length equals 12 residues. Germline lookup yields CDR1 MNHEY and CDR2 SVGEGT. The CDR3 loop is CASSYSLIEQYF. The CDR3 DNA sequence: TGTGCCAGCAGTTACTCTCTTATCGAGCAGTACTTC.

The gene calls are TRBV12-5 and TRBJ1-1; D not certain. This CDR3 is 16 amino acids long. Germline lookup yields CDR1 LGHNT and CDR2 FRNRAP. V lost 1 base and J 4 bases, leaving 16 bases between the germline ends. For the CDR3, the DNA is TGTGCTAGTGGTTTGGCACCGACCGACGAGGGCACTGAAGCTTTCTTT. Amino acids: CASGLAPTDEGTEAFF.

J is TRBJ1-3 and V is TRBV4-1; D is unresolved. This CDR3 is built from 13 residues. Germline CDR1 MGHRA, CDR2 YSYEKL. V gave up 4 bases and J gave up 3 bases, with 7 bases separating them. CDR3 residues: CASSLEYGNTIYF. DNA for the CDR3: TGCGCCAGCAGCCTAGAGTATGGAAACACCATATATTTT.

V usage is TRBV2 and J usage is TRBJ2-3; 8 positions agree with TRBD2. The CDR3 contains 13 residues. Per the germline V gene, CDR1 is SNHLY and CDR2 is FYNNEI. Trimming cost V 11 bases and J 9 bases; bases outside gene matches: 13. The CDR3 sequence: CAGTLAAEGTQYF. The CDR3 DNA follows: TGTGCCGGGACACTAGCGGCGGAAGGGACGCAGTATTTT.

This chain joins TRBV18 and TRBJ2-1, with 7 positions matching TRBD2. V was clipped by 3 bases and J by 7 bases; unmatched bases: 18. Germline lookup yields CDR1 KGHSH and CDR2 LQKENI. The CDR3 totals 18 residues. In DNA form, the CDR3 reads TGTGCCAGCTCACCCCCCCGGGGAGGGGTCACCCCGAGGAATGAGCAGTTCTTC. Translated, it gives CASSPPRGGVTPRNEQFF.